This T cell receptor (beta chain) was sequenced for a study of CD8+ T cells in alopecia areata. General study points: Clonality in lesional scalp, especially alopecia totalis/universalis, exceeded that of normal scalp. For patients receiving tofacitinib, scalp clonality and expanded CD8+ clones among the top 100 significantly decreased.

Germline V CDR1 and CDR2: SGHNT, YENEEA. The CDR3 is made up of 14 amino acids. V trimming: 3 bases; J trimming: 6 bases; junction bases outside the gene matches: 2. As to treatment: oral pan-JAK inhibitor, 5-10 mg twice daily. Patients with alopecia areata provided lesional scalp punch biopsies as well as peripheral blood. cDNA reverse transcribed from extracted RNA served as the sequencing template. Libraries were prepared by immunoSEQ multiplex PCR; TCRdb keeps only in-frame clonotypes and omits some of them. The repertoire holds about 200,000 clones, with roughly 60% as singletons. As concerns this clone: No antigen is known for it.

The chain joins TRBV11-3 to TRBJ2-4; 10 nucleotides line up with TRBD1. This receptor was obtained from a human donor with alopecia areata. Here the sequenced sample was CD4+ T cells sorted from blood, taken at week 24, from a patient treated with tofacitinib. The CDR3 coding sequence is TGTGCCAGCAGCTTCGACAGGGGGCCAAACATTCAGTACTTC. It translates to CASSFDRGPNIQYF.